The 30 T cell receptor beta chains below come from one sample, sequenced in a study of control samples from healthy donors and cancer patients. Produced via immunoSEQ multiplex PCR; TCRdb's table is partial and in-frame only. In the table there are roughly 64,000 clones, about nine tenths of which are singletons. The sequencing input was PBMCs. The source of these receptors is a woman aged 45-65 years with colorectal cancer.

The rearrangement joins TRBV7-2 to TRBJ1-1; D unclear. From germline, CDR1 is SGHTA and CDR2 FQGNSA. The CDR3 runs 14 residues. V was trimmed by 2 bases and J by 0 bases, leaving 7 bases between them. The CDR3: CASSLWGMNTEAFF. CDR3 DNA sequence: TGTGCCAGCAGCTTATGGGGTATGAACACTGAAGCTTTCTTT.

The J gene is TRBJ2-4, the V gene TRBV19; 9 nucleotides match TRBD1. Germline loops: CDR1 LNHDA, CDR2 SQIVND (reference sequence). V trimming: 5 bases; J trimming: 9 bases; junction bases outside the gene matches: 11. The CDR3 runs 15 residues. CDR3 sequence reads: CASSLYRDREGIQYF. The CDR3 bases are TGTGCCAGTAGTCTATACCGGGACAGGGAGGGCATTCAGTACTTC.

This chain connects TRBV27 to TRBJ2-7; no firm D call. The CDR3 consists of 13 residues. The germline V gene encodes CDR1 MNHEY and CDR2 SMNVEV (reference sequence). V dropped 0 bases and J dropped 1 base, with 4 bases sitting between them. The CDR3 sequence: CASSLSRSYEQYF. For the CDR3, the DNA is TGTGCCAGCAGTTTATCCAGATCCTACGAGCAGTACTTC.

V and J are TRBV11-2 and TRBJ1-1; D call uncertain. The CDR3 is 15 amino acids. The V end lost 4 bases, the J end lost 6 bases, and 18 bases lay between the germline ends. The germline CDR1 and CDR2 sequences are SGHAT and FQNNGV. CDR3 sequence (DNA): TGTGCCAGCAGCTCAAAAGATTTGGGAGTCGCTGAAGCTTTCTTT. The encoded protein is CASSSKDLGVAEAFF.

V usage is TRBV4-1 and J usage is TRBJ2-4; the match to TRBD1 covers 7 bases. The CDR3 spans 16 residues. Germline CDR1 reads MGHRA; CDR2 reads YSYEKL. With 1 base clipped from V and 1 base from J, the junction kept 4 bases outside the gene matches. The CDR3 DNA reads TGCGCCAGCAGCCAAGCCCAGACAGGGGCCAAAAACATTCAGTACTTC. It translates to CASSQAQTGAKNIQYF.

V usage is TRBV11-2 and J usage is TRBJ2-1, with 11 bases lining up with TRBD2. The CDR3 consists of 15 residues. Germline V gene sequence: CDR1 SGHAT, CDR2 FQNNGV. Trimming cost V 8 bases and J 9 bases; bases outside gene matches: 12. The CDR3 protein is CASGQSTSGVGEQFF. As DNA, the CDR3 is TGTGCCAGCGGTCAATCGACTAGCGGGGTGGGTGAGCAGTTCTTC.

This chain links TRBV7-3 with TRBJ1-1, with D unclear. The CDR3 contains 15 residues. V was pared by 2 bases and J by 1 base, with 11 bases between. Germline V gives CDR1 SGHTA, CDR2 FQGTGA. In DNA, the CDR3 is TGTGCCAGCAGCTTAGATGTCCCAGGGAACACTGAAGCTTTCTTT. It translates to CASSLDVPGNTEAFF.

The chain is built from TRBV2 and TRBJ1-1, with a tentative D call TRBD1 (5 bases). Germline CDR1 and CDR2: SNHLY and FYNNEI. This CDR3 has 14 amino acids. V lost 3 bases and J lost 5, with 13 bases in between. CDR3 DNA sequence: TGTGCCAGCAGTGATGCCAGGCGGGGGACTGAAGCTTTCTTT. Its protein product is CASSDARRGTEAFF.

The genes are TRBV27 and TRBJ2-1; TRBD2 is a possible D gene (6 bases). The CDR3 length is 13 residues. Looked up from germline, CDR1 is MNHEY and CDR2 is SMNVEV (reference sequence). Trimming left V 7 bases short and J 4 bases short, with 11 bases between. Here the CDR3 DNA reads TGTGCCAGCAATGGGGCGGGATACAATGAGCAGTTCTTC. Its translation is CASNGAGYNEQFF.

The chain carries TRBV5-1 and TRBJ2-7; 10 positions match TRBD1. After removal of 4 bases from V and 5 bases from J, the junction contained 6 bases not matched to a gene. CDR3 length: 14 amino acids. Germline CDR1 is SGHRS and CDR2 is YFSETQ. The DNA of the CDR3 is TGCGCCAGCAGCACGGGACAGGGGCTCGACGAGCAGTACTTC. Translating it yields CASSTGQGLDEQYF.

The chain combines TRBV28 with TRBJ2-3; D might be TRBD2 (6 bases). This CDR3 is built from 19 residues. Germline V lookup: CDR1 MDHEN, CDR2 SYDVKM. V gave up 6 bases and J gave up 0 bases, with 25 bases separating them. CDR3 bases: TGTGCCAGCAGCAGTCTTAAGAGTGAAATCGGGAGTAGCACAGATACGCAGTATTTT. Translating gives CASSSLKSEIGSSTDTQYF.

This chain joins TRBV6-5 and TRBJ2-7; D is ambiguous. This CDR3 is built from 12 residues. The V gene's germline CDR1 is MNHEY and CDR2 SVGAGI. V was trimmed by 6 bases and J by 2 bases, leaving 8 bases between them. In DNA form, the CDR3 reads TGTGCCAGCAGCCTCACACCCTACGAGCAGTACTTC. Amino acid sequence: CASSLTPYEQYF.

This clone was observed a single time. V and J are TRBV13 and TRBJ1-5; D call uncertain. Germline-derived CDR1 and CDR2 are PRHDT and FYEKMQ (reference sequence). V was cut by 5 bases and J by 4 bases, with 9 bases left in between. This CDR3 is built from 13 residues. CDR3 sequence (DNA): TGTGCCAGCAGCGAAGGAAGGAATCAGCCCCAGCATTTT. Its translation is CASSEGRNQPQHF.

V gene TRBV15 combines with J gene TRBJ1-2; D perhaps matches TRBD1 (6 bases). The CDR3 runs to 14 residues. V lost 5 bases and J 4 bases, leaving 14 bases between the germline ends. Germline V gives CDR1 LNHNV, CDR2 YYDKDF (reference sequence). CDR3 in amino acids: CATSSRTASYGYTF. CDR3 bases: TGTGCCACCAGCTCGCGGACAGCTTCCTATGGCTACACCTTC.

The CDR3 is CASSSRTGFDEQYF. CDR3 nucleotides: TGTGCCAGCAGCTCCCGGACAGGGTTCGACGAGCAGTACTTC. The rearrangement joins TRBV13 to TRBJ2-7; the match to TRBD1 covers 8 bases. This CDR3 is built from 14 residues. The ends lost 4 bases at V and 5 bases at J; junction bases unmatched: 7. Germline lookup yields CDR1 PRHDT and CDR2 FYEKMQ (reference sequence).

This chain uses TRBV5-1 with TRBJ1-1; no clear D. The ends were cut back, 1 base at V and 0 bases at J, with 4 bases in the middle. CDR1 is SGHRS and CDR2 is YFSETQ in the germline V gene. This CDR3 comprises 13 residues. Here the CDR3 reads CASSLLVNTEAFF. As DNA, the CDR3 is TGCGCCAGCAGCTTGTTGGTGAACACTGAAGCTTTCTTT.

This rearrangement joins TRBV5-1 to TRBJ1-5; TRBD1 is a possible D gene (5 bases). This CDR3 has 15 amino acids. The V end lost 5 bases, the J end lost 6 bases, and 18 bases lay between the germline ends. CDR1 is SGHRS, CDR2 YFSETQ, per germline. The CDR3 DNA follows: TGCGCCAGCAGACCGGACGGGGGATCCACTCAGCCCCAGCATTTT. The encoded protein is CASRPDGGSTQPQHF.

In DNA form, the CDR3 reads TGTGCCACCAGCAGAGGTGGGTTGGGAAACTATGGCTACACCTTC. Amino acid sequence: CATSRGGLGNYGYTF. This chain links TRBV15 with TRBJ1-2, with D unresolved. Looked up from germline, CDR1 is LNHNV and CDR2 is YYDKDF (reference sequence). The V gene lost 1 base and the J gene lost 2 bases, with 11 bases spanning the gap. The CDR3 has 15 amino acids.

This sequence joins TRBV28 and TRBJ2-1; 7 positions match TRBD1. Germline CDR1 reads MDHEN; CDR2 reads SYDVKM. The length of the CDR3 is 17 residues. The ends lost 2 bases at V and 7 bases at J; junction bases unmatched: 14. The DNA of the CDR3 is TGTGCCAGCAGTTTAAGGGGGCCGGGTGGTAGCAGGAATGAGCAGTTCTTC. Translation gives CASSLRGPGGSRNEQFF.

This sequence joins TRBV9 and TRBJ2-1, with 15 positions matching TRBD2. Germline values: CDR1 SGDLS, CDR2 YYNGEE. Trimming cost V 3 bases and J 8 bases; bases outside gene matches: 9. The CDR3 length is 17 residues. The CDR3 reads CASSAPRTSGRGYEQFF. In nucleotides, the CDR3 is TGTGCCAGCAGCGCACCTAGGACTAGCGGGAGGGGGTATGAGCAGTTCTTC.

The chain has TRBV7-8 and TRBJ2-1; TRBD2 agrees at 11 bases. Germline V gives CDR1 SGHVS, CDR2 FQNEAQ. V lost 5 bases, J lost 3 bases, and 12 bases stayed unmatched. This CDR3 is 18 amino acids long. In nucleotides, the CDR3 is TGTGCCAGCAGCCTCCTAGCGGGAGGCTTCGGTGGCTACAATGAGCAGTTCTTC. It yields the protein CASSLLAGGFGGYNEQFF. The variable domain in full, completed from reference TRBV7-8 and TRBJ2-1, reads GAGVSQSPRYKVAKRGQDVALRCDPISGHVSLFWYQQALGQGPEFLTYFQNEAQLDKSGLPSDRFFAERPEGSVSTLKIQRTQQEDSAVYLCASSLLAGGFGGYNEQFFGPGTRLTVL.

The V gene is TRBV5-5, the J gene TRBJ2-6, with 9 bases matching TRBD1. The CDR3 is made up of 19 amino acids. V shed 0 bases, J shed 2 bases, and the junction held 9 bases outside the gene matches. CDR1 is SGHKS, CDR2 YYEKEE, per germline (reference sequence). CDR3 bases: TGTGCCAGCAGCTTGGAAGGGGACAGGGAGCTGGCTGGGGCCAACGTCCTGACTTTC. Translating gives CASSLEGDRELAGANVLTF.

This chain joins TRBV7-8 and TRBJ2-3, with 9 nucleotides matching TRBD2. The J segment lost 0 bases and the V segment lost 0 bases, leaving 1 base of the junction unmatched. The CDR3 length is 16 residues. CDR1 is SGHVS and CDR2 is FQNEAQ in the germline V gene. DNA for the CDR3: TGTGCCAGCAGCTTAGCTGGGACTAGCAGCACAGATACGCAGTATTTT. Amino acid sequence: CASSLAGTSSTDTQYF.

This rearrangement joins TRBV9 to TRBJ1-5; D is unresolved. V lost 3 bases, J lost 3 bases, and 10 bases lay in between. Germline V gene data show CDR1 as SGDLS and CDR2 as YYNGEE. CDR3 size: 14 residues. The CDR3 bases are TGTGCCAGCAGCGCCGGACCGCTCAATCAGCCCCAGCATTTT. This translates into CASSAGPLNQPQHF.

The chain couples TRBV12-3 or TRBV12-4 to TRBJ2-2; perhaps TRBD2 as D (5 bases). The CDR3 spans 12 residues. V shed 5 bases and J shed 16 bases, with 17 bases lying between them. The CDR3 bases are TGTGCCAGCAGTCCCCCCGCCGGGCGGGCGTTTTTT. Its translation: CASSPPAGRAFF.

This chain joins TRBV6-5 and TRBJ1-1; 8 bases align to TRBD1. V trimming: 4 bases; J trimming: 1 base; junction bases outside the gene matches: 5. CDR3 size: 15 residues. Germline lookup yields CDR1 MNHEY and CDR2 SVGAGI. CDR3 amino acids: CASSFPGTGNTEAFF. The CDR3 nucleotides are TGTGCCAGCAGTTTTCCCGGGACAGGGAACACTGAAGCTTTCTTT.

The rearrangement links TRBV29-1 to TRBJ1-1; D is unclear. Germline lookup yields CDR1 SQVTM and CDR2 ANQGSEA. The CDR3 runs to 15 residues. The V end lost 4 bases, the J end lost 3 bases, and 18 bases lay between the germline ends. This CDR3 is CSVGGAVRPDTEAFF. CDR3 nucleotide sequence: TGCAGCGTTGGTGGAGCGGTACGACCGGACACTGAAGCTTTCTTT.

V gene TRBV28 combines with J gene TRBJ1-2, with TRBD1 as a possible D gene (5 bases). Trimming cost V 6 bases and J 4 bases, with 12 bases left between them. Germline CDR1 MDHEN, CDR2 SYDVKM. The CDR3 contains 13 residues. CDR3 nucleotides: TGTGCCAGCAGCGACAGTGCGTCCTATGGCTACACCTTC. This encodes CASSDSASYGYTF.

J is TRBJ2-2 and V is TRBV9; either TRBD1 or TRBD2 may fit D (5 bases each). The CDR3 extends over 16 amino acids. Per germline, CDR1 SGDLS and CDR2 YYNGEE. Trimming removed 2 bases from V and 5 bases from J, with 16 bases in between. As DNA, the CDR3 is TGTGCCAGCAGCGTCAGAGGGACCCCAATTACCGGGGAGCTGTTTTTT. Amino acids: CASSVRGTPITGELFF.

V is TRBV5-1 and J is TRBJ1-4; D gene uncertain. The CDR3 is 15 amino acids. Germline V gives CDR1 SGHRS, CDR2 YFSETQ. Trimming left V 0 bases short and J 3 bases short, with 9 bases between. The CDR3 coding sequence is TGCGCCAGCAGCTTGGACCGAGCCCCTAATGAAAAACTGTTTTTT. Amino acids: CASSLDRAPNEKLFF.